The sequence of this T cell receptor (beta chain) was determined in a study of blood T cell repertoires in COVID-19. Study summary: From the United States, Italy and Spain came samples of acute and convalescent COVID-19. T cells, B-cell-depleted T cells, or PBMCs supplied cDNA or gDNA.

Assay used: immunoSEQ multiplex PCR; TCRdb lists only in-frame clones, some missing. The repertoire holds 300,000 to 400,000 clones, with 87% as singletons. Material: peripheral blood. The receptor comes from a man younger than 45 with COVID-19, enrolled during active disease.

The chain's CDR3 is CASSRRDRGGTDTQYF. As DNA, the CDR3 is TGTGCCAGCAGTCGTCGGGACAGGGGAGGGACAGATACGCAGTATTTT. The genes are TRBV7-2 and TRBJ2-3; 10 positions match TRBD1. V shed 6 bases, J shed 3 bases, and the junction held 9 bases outside the gene matches. The length of the CDR3 is 16 residues. Germline V gives CDR1 SGHTA, CDR2 FQGNSA.